A selection of T cell receptor beta chains follows, all from one sample in a study of PD-L1 blockade in urothelial cancer. TCRdb keeps only in-frame clones here, not all; method: immunoSEQ multiplex PCR. The table has 38,000 or so clones, more than 75% seen once; the top ten hold approximately 2.4%. Sequences were derived from PBMCs, sampled around atezolizumab (anti-PD-L1) treatment. These receptors were obtained from an older man with urothelial cancer. The CDR3 runs from the conserved cysteine through the conserved F or W. Each record gives: V gene, J gene, clone size, D gene, CDR3 protein, CDR3 DNA. D genes are given only for firm matches. Only some rows state a clone size, as once, few, many or a class for expanded clones.

TRBV29-1	TRBJ1-1	-	TRBD1	CSVDRGLDTEAFF	TGCAGCGTTGACAGGGGGCTTGACACTGAAGCTTTCTTT
TRBV6-5	TRBJ2-1	-	TRBD2	CASRASGRSYNEQFF	TGTGCCAGCCGGGCTAGCGGGAGATCCTACAATGAGCAGTTCTTC
TRBV10-3	TRBJ1-5	-	TRBD1	CAISDRDRGNQPQHF	TGTGCCATCAGTGACAGAGACAGGGGCAATCAGCCCCAGCATTTT
TRBV5-1	TRBJ2-5	-	-	CASSLAGAPQETQYF	TGCGCCAGCAGCTTGGCAGGGGCCCCACAAGAGACCCAGTACTTC
TRBV4-1	TRBJ2-2	-	TRBD2	CASSGLAGSANTGELFF	TGCGCCAGCAGTGGACTAGCGGGATCTGCGAACACCGGGGAGCTGTTTTTT
TRBV2	TRBJ1-2	few	TRBD1	CASRGQGSPSGYGYTF	TGTGCCAGCAGAGGACAGGGATCCCCCTCTGGGTATGGCTACACCTTC
TRBV27	TRBJ2-5	-	TRBD1	CASSRRGRETQYF	TGTGCCAGCAGCCGCAGGGGGCGGGAGACCCAGTACTTC
TRBV2	TRBJ1-5	few	-	CASSVGGNQPQHF	TGTGCCAGCAGTGTCGGGGGGAATCAGCCCCAGCATTTT
TRBV28	TRBJ2-6	-	-	CASLSGANVLTF	TGTGCCAGCCTCTCTGGGGCCAACGTCCTGACTTTC
TRBV5-1	TRBJ2-1	once	-	CASSLGAYNEQFF	TGCGCCAGCAGCTTAGGGGCCTACAATGAGCAGTTCTTC
TRBV19	TRBJ2-6	-	-	CASSIIRVGANVLTF	TGTGCCAGTAGTATAATCCGGGTTGGGGCCAACGTCCTGACTTTC
TRBV2	TRBJ2-1	once	TRBD2	CASRPTSGAYNEQFF	TGTGCCAGCAGACCAACTAGCGGGGCTTACAATGAGCAGTTCTTC
TRBV28	TRBJ2-3	-	-	CASSVGRRFREDTQYF	TGTGCCAGCAGTGTAGGGAGGCGTTTCAGGGAAGATACGCAGTATTTT
TRBV30	TRBJ1-1	once	-	CAWSVMGSTGSEAFF	TGTGCCTGGAGTGTAATGGGTTCGACTGGGTCTGAAGCTTTCTTT
TRBV9	TRBJ1-5	-	TRBD1	CASSPGTGGNQPQHF	TGTGCCAGCAGCCCAGGGACAGGGGGCAATCAGCCCCAGCATTTT
TRBV18	TRBJ2-1	-	TRBD2	CASSEVSGTYNEQFF	TGTGCCAGCTCAGAAGTTAGCGGGACCTACAATGAGCAGTTCTTC
TRBV7-6	TRBJ2-7	-	TRBD2	CASSLGLAGVNEQYF	TGTGCCAGCAGCTTGGGACTAGCGGGAGTGAACGAGCAGTACTTC
TRBV5-1	TRBJ2-1	-	-	CASSLEEGLSSYNEQFF	TGCGCCAGCAGCTTGGAAGAGGGCCTGAGCTCCTACAATGAGCAGTTCTTC
TRBV10-3	TRBJ1-1	-	-	CAISELGVTNTEAFF	TGTGCCATCAGTGAGTTAGGAGTTACGAACACTGAAGCTTTCTTT
TRBV28	TRBJ1-3	-	TRBD1	CASSVQTGASGNTIYF	TGTGCCAGCAGTGTACAAACAGGGGCCTCTGGAAACACCATATATTTT
TRBV27	TRBJ2-5	-	-	CASSQGSRGSGETQYF	TGTGCCAGCAGTCAGGGGTCTAGGGGCTCGGGAGAGACCCAGTACTTC
TRBV18	TRBJ2-7	-	TRBD2	CASSPIPGTSAEQYF	TGTGCCAGCTCACCAATACCCGGGACTAGCGCCGAGCAGTACTTC
TRBV2	TRBJ1-1	-	-	CARATEMNTEAFF	TGTGCCAGAGCGACGGAGATGAACACTGAAGCTTTCTTT
TRBV9	TRBJ2-5	-	TRBD2	CASSVELAGGWETQYF	TGTGCCAGCAGCGTAGAACTAGCGGGAGGCTGGGAGACCCAGTACTTC
TRBV15	TRBJ1-1	-	TRBD1	CATSGGTGANTEAFF	TGTGCCACCAGCGGGGGGACAGGTGCGAACACTGAAGCTTTCTTT